Described below is a single T cell receptor (beta chain) sequence and its context. Its specificity is not known. Germline V CDR1 and CDR2: DFQATT, SNEGSKA (reference sequence). V was clipped by 4 bases and J by 9 bases, with 10 bases between them. The CDR3 has 11 amino acids. The data were taken from a study of shared clonotypes between healthy human individuals. Overall study findings and caveats: Larger estimated richness was generally recorded for naive subsets relative to memory subsets.

Method: immunoSEQ multiplex PCR; TCRdb's copy keeps in-frame clones and lacks some. This sample has millions of clones, with 90% to 95% found just once. The chain uses TRBV20-1 and TRBJ2-1, with D tentatively TRBD1 or TRBD2 (5 bases each). This sequence was found in a young man in good health. The sequenced material came from naive CD4+ T cells sorted from blood. Subset here: CD45RA+ positively selected. CDR3 DNA: TGCAGTGCTACCGGGACCATTGAGCAGTTCTTC. Amino acid sequence: CSATGTIEQFF.